The clone carrying this TCR beta chain was seen a few times. Its antigen remains unidentified. TCRdb processed the RT-PCR reads anew with MiXCR; each CDR3 protein has one entry. This sample has 500,000 to 600,000 distinct CDR3 sequences, with roughly 10% found just once. This sample is drawn from a study of response to subunit inactivated influenza vaccine. Study-wide findings and caveats: T cells newly recruited by each seasonal influenza vaccination are few, the authors suggested.

This specimen was PBMCs from blood, taken on the day of vaccination. The clonotype was recovered from a man aged 45 to 65 who received an inactivated influenza vaccine.

The CDR3 DNA sequence: TGCAGCGTACTCGACGGGAGCTATGGCTACACCTTC. This encodes CSVLDGSYGYTF. The rearrangement uses TRBV29-1 and TRBJ1-2; D ambiguous. The germline V gene encodes CDR1 SQVTM and CDR2 ANQGSEA. V lost 6 bases, J lost 4 bases, and 12 bases lay in between. This CDR3 has 12 residues.